This TCR beta chain stems from a study of T-cell memory formation after mild COVID-19 (dated by TCRdb to the early 2020s). In terms of the full investigation: TCR sequence clusters from the two donors were largely donor specific. T-cell clones expanding and contracting after mild COVID-19 in a couple of donors were tracked by longitudinal TCRalpha and TCRbeta repertoire sequencing. The cohort comprised two young, previously healthy adult volunteers, one female and one male. Study-level results and caveats: Clones contracting from day 15 to 85 had balanced CD4/CD8 phenotypes, while a second wave expanding from day 15 to 37 was biased towards CD4+. Contracting CD4+ clones were located mainly in the CM and EM memory subsets, whereas CD8+ clones were found to be enriched in EMRA. The study included only a couple of mild cases, and larger cohorts that include severe cases with pre-infection samples were judged to be necessary. SARS-CoV-2 specificity was not confirmed for the second-wave clones peaking on day 37. The detection of some responding clones in pre-infection memory suggests that pre-existing cross-reactive memory T cells joined the SARS-CoV-2 response.

PBMCs were isolated by Ficoll-Paque density gradient centrifugation. The sequencer listed for this sample is Illumina NovaSeq 6000. cDNA libraries for TCRalpha and TCRbeta were prepared by 5'RACE using constant-segment primers, with sample barcodes and unique molecular identifiers added. Trizol reagent was used to extract RNA from every sample. Amplification of the libraries took two PCR steps, and the second step added a second sample barcode plus Illumina TruSeq adapters. Libraries were sequenced on an Illumina NovaSeq with 2 x 150 bp paired-end reads. On the study's bioinformatics: The reads were demultiplexed and collapsed into UMI-guided consensus sequences using migec v1.2.7. Using mixcr v2.1.11, UMI consensuses were aligned to TRA and TRB V and J templates and then assembled into clonotypes. Clonotypes were classified as expanded or contracted when called significant by both edgeR and NoisET, with noise models trained on biological replicates. For edgeR calls, the cutoffs were a false discovery rate-adjusted p below 0.01 and a log2 fold-change threshold of 1. As an exploratory analysis of dynamics, max-normalized trajectories of the 1000 most abundant clonotypes were examined with PCA combined with hierarchical clustering. The CD4 or CD8 phenotype of responding clones was assigned using the separately sequenced CD4+ and CD8+ repertoires. TCRdb reanalyzed the raw reads on its own, using fastp at Q25 for trimming and MiXCR for clone calling, and kept in-frame beta chains. Each entry merges the rows of one CDR3 protein and shows their most common DNA and genes. The V and J calls, along with clone size, are taken from TCRdb and not from the paper's own processing. This sample holds more than 350,000 distinct CDR3 sequences; roughly 15% were observed only once. Clones ranked in the top ten supply roughly 21% of the sample.

The CDR3 spans 18 residues, from the cysteine through the phenylalanine. CDR3 DNA is the only sequence kept; it has 54 bases, read in frame from the first base. For CDR1 and CDR2, the germline V gene (reference sequence) lists MNHEY and SMNVEV. Ends trimmed: V by 5 bases, J by 2 bases; bases unmatched to a gene: 15. As to this clonotype: Its antigen target is currently unknown. No much larger clonotype is one base removed from it; base qualities were not supplied.

The TCR comes from a young man who had mild COVID-19 (a few samples of this study predate the infection). The sample titles of this study are shuffled in the database, so cell type and time point are left out; the donor was told from shared clones. Sequencing was done on a sample of PBMCs or a T cell subset sorted from them (not recorded which). Here the chain combines TRBV27 and TRBJ1-5; 7 junctional bases match TRBD1. The DNA is TGTGCCAGCAGTCCAGGACAGGTTTGTTGTTTGGGCAATCAGCCCCAGCATTTT. Its product reads: CASSPGQVCCLGNQPQHF.